This note documents a single T cell receptor beta chain sequence. Its antigen is unknown. Within one base of it there is no much larger clone, and no base qualities were kept. The sample originates from a study of blood T cell repertoires in COVID-19 (dated by TCRdb to about 2020). The study in broad terms: Samples covering the acute and convalescent phases of COVID-19 were provided by collaborators in the United States, Italy and Spain. The prospective study material was composed of cDNA or gDNA derived from T cells, B-cell-depleted T cells, or PBMCs. A de-identified subject ID, COVID-19 status, age in years and sex were almost always included in the sample metadata. Deeply sampled blood TCRbeta repertoires from subjects exposed to, actively infected with, or recovered from COVID-19 were included in the dataset. The samples were drawn from two sources: the first 160 participants of the ongoing ImmuneRACE study, and approximately 1,300 subjects contributed by 6 global collaborators. A freely available public database, intended as a resource for researchers studying the immune response to SARS-CoV-2, is where the repertoires were released. HLA class I and class II types, where available, came from metadata supplied by the sample provider rather than from assay-based typing.

The paper as a whole reports these results and caveats: How much clinical and demographic metadata was included differed by source and by participant, and the metadata was provided uncurated.

TCRbeta CDR3 regions were amplified from genomic DNA by means of the immunoSEQ Assay, a bias-controlled multiplex PCR. In the authors' own workflow: The number of nucleated cells in each sample was estimated from the amplification of reference gene primers within the assay. To quantify the absolute abundance of each unique TCRbeta CDR3 rearrangement, sequence reads were collapsed and filtered. For each sample, productive Simpson clonality was calculated by taking the square root of Simpson's diversity index across productive rearrangements. Entries here come from immuneACCESS through TCRdb and include only in-frame sequences with V and J called. Some clones fail to appear in such tables; in the studies checked, an unresolved V gene covers under half of the shortfall, and the cause of the remainder is unknown. That table is the source of V, J and clone size, and D and trimming were worked out from the DNA. The sample records about 350,000 clones, over 75% of which are singletons. The top ten constitute 0.9% to 1.2% of the sample.

Participants in the prospective study were enrolled through a virtual design, were aged roughly 18 to 90 years, and lived in roughly 24 United States geographic areas. To assign participants to cohorts, the prospective study relied on clinical history that participants themselves reported in a screening survey and a study questionnaire. Recovered participants in ImmuneRACE Cohort 3 were defined by two consecutive negative NP/OP PCR tests, clearance by a healthcare professional, or resolution of symptoms. Mobile phlebotomists in the prospective study collected whole blood, serum and a nasopharyngeal or oropharyngeal swab from every participant. Prospective study participants could optionally give additional blood draws and questionnaires over an approximately 2-month period. Before DNA extraction, prospective study blood samples were shipped either frozen or at room temperature. The germline V gene yields SGHDN for CDR1 and FVKESK for CDR2. Inclusive of the bounding cysteine and phenylalanine, the CDR3 is 15 residues long. Solely the CDR3 DNA is kept, with 45 bases framed from the first base. The trim is 3 bases for V and 6 bases for J, with a gap of 12 bases between the germline ends.

The receptor was isolated from a woman aged 25 to 39 who had recovered from COVID-19. The rearrangement joined TRBV14 to TRBJ1-6; TRBD1 is a weak D gene call, 6 bases matching. Input material: PBMCs or T cells enriched from blood (not recorded which). The CDR3 amino acid sequence is: CASSHRGQLNSPLHF. The sequenced DNA: TGTGCCAGCAGCCACCGAGGACAGCTTAATTCACCCCTCCACTTT.